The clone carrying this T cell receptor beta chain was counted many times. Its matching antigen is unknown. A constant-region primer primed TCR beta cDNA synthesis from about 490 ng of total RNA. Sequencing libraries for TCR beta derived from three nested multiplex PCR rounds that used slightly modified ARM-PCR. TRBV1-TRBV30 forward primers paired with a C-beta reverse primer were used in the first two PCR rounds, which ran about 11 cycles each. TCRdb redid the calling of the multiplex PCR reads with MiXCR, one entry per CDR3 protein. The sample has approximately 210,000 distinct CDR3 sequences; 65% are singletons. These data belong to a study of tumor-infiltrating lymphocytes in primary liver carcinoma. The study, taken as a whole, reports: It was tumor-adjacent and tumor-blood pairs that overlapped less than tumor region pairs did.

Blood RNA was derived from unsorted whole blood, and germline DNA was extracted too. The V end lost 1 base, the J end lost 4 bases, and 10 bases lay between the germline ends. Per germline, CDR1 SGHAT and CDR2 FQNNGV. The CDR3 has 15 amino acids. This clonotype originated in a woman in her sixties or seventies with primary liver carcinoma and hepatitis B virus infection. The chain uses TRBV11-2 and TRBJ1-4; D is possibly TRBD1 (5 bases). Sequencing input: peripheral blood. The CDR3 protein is CASSLAQAFNEKLFF. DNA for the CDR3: TGTGCCAGCAGCTTAGCACAGGCGTTTAATGAAAAACTGTTTTTT.